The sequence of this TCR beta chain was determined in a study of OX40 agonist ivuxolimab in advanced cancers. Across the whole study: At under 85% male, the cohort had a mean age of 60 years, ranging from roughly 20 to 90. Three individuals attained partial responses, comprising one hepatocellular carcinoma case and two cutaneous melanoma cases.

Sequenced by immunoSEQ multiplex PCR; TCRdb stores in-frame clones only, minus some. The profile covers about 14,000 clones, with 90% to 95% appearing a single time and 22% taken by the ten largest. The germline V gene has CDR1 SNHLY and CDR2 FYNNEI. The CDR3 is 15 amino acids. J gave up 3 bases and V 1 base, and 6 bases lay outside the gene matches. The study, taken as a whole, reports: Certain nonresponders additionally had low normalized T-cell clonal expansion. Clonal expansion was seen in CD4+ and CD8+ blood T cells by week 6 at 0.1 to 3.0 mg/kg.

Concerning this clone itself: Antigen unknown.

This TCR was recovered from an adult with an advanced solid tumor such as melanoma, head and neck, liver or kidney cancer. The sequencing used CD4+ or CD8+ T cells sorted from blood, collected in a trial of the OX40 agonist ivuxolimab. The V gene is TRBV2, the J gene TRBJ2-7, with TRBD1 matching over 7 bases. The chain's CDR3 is CASSEGPGQNYEQYF. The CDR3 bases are TGTGCCAGCAGTGAAGGCCCGGGACAGAACTACGAGCAGTACTTC.